This T cell receptor (beta chain) was obtained from a study of glioma-infiltrating T cells after dendritic cell vaccination. The primer mix had 60 V beta and 13 J beta primers. Using immunoSEQ multiplex PCR, the repertoire was profiled, and TCRdb retains in-frame clones only, with some absent. The table lists tens of thousands of clones, roughly 79% of them singletons. This sequence was found in a human donor with glioblastoma. This sample comprised blood, obtained before dendritic cell vaccination.

For the CDR3, the DNA is TGTGCCAGCAGCCTTGACAGGGGGCGCAGCTATGGCTACACCTTC. It encodes CASSLDRGRSYGYTF. V usage is TRBV5-4 and J usage is TRBJ1-2; TRBD1 matches 10 bases. Germline V gives CDR1 SGHNT, CDR2 YYREEE (reference sequence). V shed 4 bases and J 4 bases; nucleotides not matched to a gene: 7. The CDR3 length is 15 residues. The full variable domain, its missing parts supplied by reference TRBV5-4 and TRBJ1-2, is ETGVTQSPTHLIKTRGQQVTLRCSSQSGHNTVSWYQQALGQGPQFIFQYYREEENGRGNFPPRFSGLQFPNYSSELNVNALELDDSALYLCASSLDRGRSYGYTFGSGTRLTVV.